Detailed here is one T cell receptor beta chain. This receptor's antigen is unknown. It has no much larger one-base neighbor in the sample; base qualities were not kept. TCR beta CDR3 regions were amplified from RNA transcripts. A first-round RT-PCR of the TCR CDR3 used the HTBI primer set with the Qiagen OneStep RT-PCR kit. A second multiplex PCR round built the libraries, followed by size selection and purification. Libraries were sequenced paired-end with 100 bp reads on an Illumina HiSeq2000. In the paper's pipeline: SOAPnuke was used to process the raw data, throwing out any read that contained adapters or uncalled bases, had a mean Phred below 15, or lacked an exact constant-primer or identifier match. High-quality paired reads were merged with COPE v1.2.5, and unique nucleotide sequences were defined as clonotypes. MiTCR v1.1 was used to align the clonotypes against IMGT TRBV, TRBD and TRBJ reference segments. The analysis included only V-J combinations with a frequency above 0.0001, which together covered more than 99% of the repertoires. A TCS score was defined as the ratio between F50 (clonal expansion) and ExV (chaos), using BLOSUM62-based TCRdist between CDR3 peptides within each V-J. Welch's t-statistics and random forest reduced 514 V-J features to 10 to 15, which were used in a naive Bayes classifier (R e1071). TCRdb trimmed the raw reads at Q25, called clones with MiXCR and kept productive beta chains. Rows are unified per CDR3 protein, each entry keeping the most common DNA and genes. The V and J calls follow TCRdb's processing rather than the paper's. Counted in this sample were 350,000 to 400,000 distinct CDR3 sequences; 14% to 15% of them appeared once. The ten top clones hold approximately 32% of the sample.

A patient counted as having stable Graves' hyperthyroidism if no progression to ophthalmopathy occurred over 18 months of follow-up. Hyperthyroidism patients were aged 18 to 65 years and newly diagnosed, with disease duration of less than 2 months. Any patient with an uncontrolled infection, another autoimmune disease, pregnancy or lactation was excluded. Diagnoses were based on clinical symptoms, serum thyroxine and TRAb, thyroid ultrasound and orbital computed tomography. PBMCs were separated from approximately 10 ml of fresh peripheral blood using Ficoll-Paque density gradient centrifugation. Total RNA was extracted with Trizol reagent, and quality was checked on an Agilent 2100 Bioanalyzer. This entry belongs to a study of T cells in Graves' hyperthyroidism and ophthalmopathy (dated by TCRdb to the late 2010s). In terms of the full investigation: Peripheral blood samples were taken at initial diagnosis, before any treatment was given. A discovery cohort of roughly 100 patients, roughly 45 with Graves' ophthalmopathy and over 55 with stable Graves' hyperthyroidism, was used to find distinguishing TCR V-J signatures. Prospective prediction of ophthalmopathy was tested in an independent validation cohort of about 19 hyperthyroidism patients and roughly 16 patients who later progressed to ophthalmopathy. The 100 or so discovery patients were divided at random into training and test sets in a 7:3 ratio. The study also compared thyroid tissue and blood T-cell repertoires from roughly six Graves' hyperthyroidism patients. After blood sampling, hyperthyroidism patients were treated with methimazole at a starting dose of 30 mg daily, and ophthalmopathy patients were treated with high-dose intravenous methylprednisolone. The paper reports TCR Vbeta CDR3 sequencing of some 140 peripheral blood samples: around 45 ophthalmopathy, around 80 hyperthyroidism and 17 progressor patients.

Beyond this particular receptor, the publication reports: A model built on a 13 V-J signature distinguished ophthalmopathy from stable hyperthyroidism, reaching 85% to 90% sensitivity and 81.08% specificity in cross-validation and 80%/75% in testing. In validation, progression to ophthalmopathy was predicted by the model with roughly 69% sensitivity and 72.22% specificity, a median of about 6.4 months before onset. No statistical method was used to fix the sample size in advance, and group allocation was not hidden from the investigators. Blood samples also contained most of the expanded thyroid clonotypes (frequency above 0.001), which suggests that blood repertoires may reflect thyroid immune responses.

The clonotype originates from a woman aged 25 to 39 with Graves' hyperthyroidism. The sample was blood.

The sequenced DNA is TGTGCCAGCAGCTTGGCCTTTCGGGGGGCGTTCACTGAAGCTTTCTTT. It codes for CASSLAFRGAFTEAFF. The sequence links TRBV5-6 to TRBJ1-1, with a weak D call of TRBD1 (6 bases match). From the cysteine up to the phenylalanine, the CDR3 has a length of 16 residues. Only the CDR3 DNA stays, 48 bases, in frame from base 1. Trimming costs V 0 bases and J 4 bases, and their ends lie 16 bases apart. For CDR1 and CDR2, the germline V gene lists SGHDT and YYEEEE.